This T cell receptor (beta chain) was identified in a study of beta chain features in type 1 diabetes. Remarks on this clone: Its antigen remains unknown.

Since all of the isolated RNA was reverse transcribed, expressed TCRB transcripts were what got sequenced. TCRdb's copy holds only in-frame clones and misses some; the assay was immunoSEQ multiplex PCR. Here the sample spans approximately 260,000 clones, roughly 24% being singletons. Staining for CD45RO/CCR7/CD25/CD127/CD95/CD27 allowed sorting of CD4+ naive, central memory, regulatory and stem cell-like memory cells. The length of the CDR3 is 15 residues. The V end was cut by 1 base, the J end by 4 bases, with 13 bases between. Per germline, CDR1 SGHTA and CDR2 FQGTGA. Study-level results: In all four CD4+ subsets, TCRB CDR3 length was significantly, moderately reduced in type 1 diabetes. Patients' naive, central memory and regulatory TCRB repertoires appeared more alike than those of healthy donors.

Sequencing was performed on naive CD4+ T cells from blood. This TCR came from a woman in her twenties or thirties with type 1 diabetes. The chain combines TRBV7-3 with TRBJ1-1; no clear D. CDR3 DNA sequence: TGTGCCAGCAGCTTAAGATCAGGAGGCGGCACTGAAGCTTTCTTT. Its protein is CASSLRSGGGTEAFF.